Shown below are 8 T cell receptor beta chains from a single sample sequenced in a study of blood T cells in healthy people across ages. Alongside a J-beta primer mix, a sample-barcoded 5' primer served in a second PCR lasting about 7 to 12 cycles. TCRdb itself ran the 5' RACE reads through MiXCR, one entry per CDR3 protein. The sample contains 710,000 or so distinct CDR3 sequences, about 20% of which appear only once. What was sequenced was blood. All receptors come from a man aged 65 to 85 in good health.

There are a few counts of this clonotype. The rearrangement uses TRBV20-1 and TRBJ2-2; D may be TRBD1 or TRBD2 (6 bases each). Germline V CDR1 and CDR2: DFQATT, SNEGSKA (reference sequence). This CDR3 has 15 amino acids. V lost 3 bases and J lost 5, with 16 bases in between. Written as DNA, the CDR3 is TGCAGTGCTAGCCGCCACGGGGGCGGGACCGGGGAGCTGTTTTTT. Its protein product is CSASRHGGGTGELFF.

This clonotype was seen repeatedly, ten times or more. A junction end diverges from the germline sequence, so it may reflect a read error. The gene calls are TRBV4-3 and TRBJ1-6; unclear D gene. The length of the CDR3 is 18 residues. Germline V gene sequence: CDR1 LGHNA, CDR2 YSLEER. CDR3 loop: CASSQGGSARSDNSPLHF. CDR3 DNA sequence: TGCGCCAGCAGCCAAGGAGGCTCGGCTCGCTCCGATAATTCACCCCTCCACTTT.

There are a few counts of this clonotype. This chain joins TRBV6-8 and TRBJ2-7; 10 positions match TRBD2. The CDR3 has 19 residues. Trimming removed 9 bases from V and 0 bases from J; junction bases left unmatched: 20. In germline, CDR1 is MNHGY, CDR2 SAAAGT. The CDR3 spells CARSSGGAGLATSSYEQYV. The CDR3 nucleotides read TGTGCCAGGTCGTCAGGGGGCGCGGGACTAGCGACGAGCTCCTACGAGCAGTACGTC.

The chain couples TRBV5-6 to TRBJ2-7, with TRBD2 as a possible D gene (6 bases). The DNA end is more similar to TRBJ2-5, so the J call may be wrong. Per germline, CDR1 SGHDT and CDR2 YYEEEE. The CDR3 extends over 14 amino acids. The CDR3 coding sequence is TGTGCCAGCAGCTCCCGGGGAGGCGAGGAGACCCAGTACTTC. Amino acids: CASSSRGGEETQYF.

This clonotype occurred a few times. CDR3 sequence (DNA): TGTGCCAGCACTGTAGCGGGGGGTTGGGAGACCCAGTACTTC. As protein: CASTVAGGWETQYF. This sequence joins TRBV12-3 or TRBV12-4 and TRBJ2-5, with TRBD2 matching 10 bases. The trim removed 7 bases at V and 5 bases at J, leaving 7 bases unmatched. The CDR3 sequence is 14 residues long.

This clonotype was counted between two and nine times. At one end, the junction sequence differs from germline, possibly due to a read error. The chain links TRBV29-1 to TRBJ2-6, with D perhaps TRBD1 or TRBD2 (5 bases each). Germline V gene sequence: CDR1 SQVTM, CDR2 ANQGSEA. This CDR3 has 14 residues. The DNA for the CDR3 is TGCAGCGTTGGGGACGGGTCTGGGTCCAACGTCCTGACTTTC. Its protein product is CSVGDGSGSNVLTF.

The table lists this clonotype with many counts. This chain links TRBV27 with TRBJ1-5, with 7 nucleotides matching TRBD1. The CDR3 totals 16 residues. The V segment lost 0 bases and the J segment 7 bases; nucleotides outside the gene matches: 9. Germline-derived CDR1 and CDR2 are MNHEY and SMNVEV (reference sequence). Here the CDR3 DNA reads TGTGCCAGCAGTTTATCGGGGAAGGGGGCTGGACAGCCCCAGCATTTT. This sequence encodes CASSLSGKGAGQPQHF.

The V and J genes are TRBV5-1 and TRBJ2-7; 11 bases fit TRBD2. The trim removed 4 bases at V and 4 bases at J, leaving 7 bases unmatched. The CDR3 consists of 15 residues. CDR1 and CDR2 (germline): SGHRS, YFSETQ. The CDR3 DNA is TGCGCCAGCAGCCACACTAGCGGGGGCTCATACGAGCAGTACTTC. This gives the protein CASSHTSGGSYEQYF.